The entry below describes one TCR beta chain. The antigen remains undetermined. Each replicate PCR on the sorted subsets used about 0.2 ug DNA (around 30,000 T cell genomes). Original handling: Filtering of immunoSEQ junctional sequences could not match full-length read filtering. TCRdb's table, derived via immunoSEQ multiplex PCR, lists solely in-frame clones and lacks some. V, J and clone size reflect that table, while D and trimming were determined from the DNA. The sample includes some 2,000,000 clones, 90% to 95% of them seen just once. This sample was included in a study of shared clonotypes between healthy human individuals. Findings of the study overall: The study found lower generation probabilities in non-shared clonotypes than in those shared by all four donors. Sample collection involved blood only; tissue repertoires are likely different.

The V and J ends lost 4 bases and 5 bases respectively, with 17 bases between them. This CDR3 has 16 residues. Germline V lookup: CDR1 SGHAT, CDR2 FQNNGV. This sequence was found in a man younger than 35 in good health. Material: naive CD4+ T cells sorted from blood. Subset in this sample: CD45RA+ positively selected. The chain couples TRBV11-2 to TRBJ2-2; D is possibly TRBD1 (6 bases). This CDR3 is CASSSSERRGTGELFF. The CDR3 nucleotides read TGTGCCAGCAGCTCCTCCGAGAGAAGGGGGACCGGGGAGCTGTTTTTT.